This TCR beta chain was profiled in a study of T cells after yellow fever vaccination. Looking at the study overall: Low-cell-number fractions were prepared with SMART-Seq v4 Ultra Low Input. Findings and caveats of the study: Post-booster samples contained most primary-vaccination clones (just under 98% CD4, about 85% CD8).

This CDR3 region has 12 residues. Looked up from germline, CDR1 is SQVTM and CDR2 is ANQGSEA. About this clonotype itself: Its antigen is undetermined.

UMIs were added to TCR cDNA along with a universal primer site when it was made by 5'RACE template switching. TCRdb itself ran the 5' RACE reads through MiXCR, one entry per CDR3 protein. The sample includes 550,000 to 750,000 distinct CDR3 sequences, 13% of them seen just once. The sample was PBMCs, taken on the day of the yellow fever booster vaccination. The chain is built from TRBV29-1 and TRBJ1-3; maybe TRBD1 (6 bases). The TCR originated in a man between 25 and 39 years old who received the YFV17D yellow fever vaccine. The CDR3 loop reads CSGEGAGNTIYF. As DNA, the CDR3 is TGCAGTGGGGAGGGGGCTGGAAACACCATATATTTT. The full variable domain, completed using reference TRBV29-1 and TRBJ1-3, is SAVISQKPSRDICQRGTSLTIQCQVDSQVTMMFWYRQQPGQSLTLIATANQGSEATYESGFVIDKFPISRPNLTFSTLTVSNMSPEDSSIYLCSGEGAGNTIYFGEGSWLTVV.